The 10 T cell receptor beta chains in this list originate from one sample, sequenced in a study of T-cell memory formation after mild COVID-19. TCRdb re-derived calls from the 5' RACE reads in MiXCR, one entry per CDR3 protein. The sample carries 300,000 or so distinct CDR3 sequences, roughly 15% recorded once. Sequencing was carried out using PBMCs or a T cell subset sorted from them (not recorded which). These receptors all come from a man younger than 35 who had mild COVID-19 (a few samples of this study predate the infection). Cell type and time point are not known.

This chain connects TRBV6-4 to TRBJ1-3, with D possibly matching TRBD1 (6 bases). V was clipped by 0 bases and J by 4 bases, with 13 bases between them. Germline assignment: CDR1 MRHNA and CDR2 SNTAGT. The CDR3 extends over 16 amino acids. The DNA of the CDR3 is TGTGCCAGCAGTGACTCGAAGGAGGACAGAGGAAACACCATATATTTT. Amino acids: CASSDSKEDRGNTIYF.

This clonotype showed up just a few times. The genes are TRBV20-1 and TRBJ2-4; 9 bases match TRBD1. Germline-derived CDR1 and CDR2 are DFQATT and SNEGSKA (reference sequence). V was clipped by 6 bases and J by 5 bases; unmatched bases: 5. The CDR3 runs to 13 residues. The CDR3: CSATGGHQNIQYF. The CDR3 DNA sequence: TGCAGTGCCACAGGGGGCCACCAAAACATTCAGTACTTC.

Ten or more counts support this clonotype. The chain is built from TRBV24-1 and TRBJ2-1; 7 bases are a match to TRBD1. The CDR3 extends over 16 amino acids. The V gene's germline CDR1 is KGHDR and CDR2 SFDVKD. V gave up 4 bases and J gave up 2 bases; unmatched junction bases: 7. CDR3 nucleotides: TGTGCCACCAGTGAAACTGACAGGGATCCCTACAATGAGCAGTTCTTC. Its protein is CATSETDRDPYNEQFF.

The J gene is TRBJ1-2, the V gene TRBV6-5; 7 bases are a match to TRBD1. The CDR3 contains 15 residues. J was trimmed by 6 bases and V by 0 bases; bases with no gene match: 7. Per the germline V gene, CDR1 is MNHEY and CDR2 is SVGAGI. The CDR3 sequence: CASSYSLTGRDGYTF. The CDR3 DNA reads as TGTGCCAGCAGTTACTCATTGACAGGGCGAGATGGCTACACCTTC.

J is TRBJ2-1 and V is TRBV5-1; 8 bases are shared with TRBD1. The CDR3 runs to 15 residues. Germline values: CDR1 SGHRS, CDR2 YFSETQ. Trimming removed 4 bases from V and 9 bases from J; junction bases left unmatched: 12. CDR3 loop: CASSLEGTGFTEQFF. The CDR3 DNA follows: TGCGCCAGCAGCCTAGAGGGGACAGGATTCACTGAGCAGTTCTTC.

V usage is TRBV5-1 and J usage is TRBJ2-5; tentatively, D is TRBD1 (6 bases). CDR1 and CDR2 from the germline V gene are SGHRS and YFSETQ. The CDR3 is made up of 15 amino acids. Trimming removed 4 bases from V and 2 bases from J, with 15 bases in between. In DNA, the CDR3 is TGCGCCAGCAGCACGTTGACAGGCGCACAAGAGACCCAGTACTTC. This gives the protein CASSTLTGAQETQYF. Looking up the rest from reference TRBV5-1 and TRBJ2-5 gives the full variable domain: KAGVTQTPRYLIKTRGQQVTLSCSPISGHRSVSWYQQTPGQGLQFLFEYFSETQRNKGNFPGRFSGRQFSNSRSEMNVSTLELGDSALYLCASSTLTGAQETQYFGPGTRLLVL.

The rearrangement uses TRBV6-1 and TRBJ2-7; tentatively, D is TRBD2 (5 bases). Trimming shortened V by 1 base and J by 1 base, and 8 bases separated the two germline ends. CDR3 length: 14 amino acids. Germline V CDR1 and CDR2: MNHNS, SASEGT. CDR3 amino acids: CASSEDRLSYEQYF. The CDR3 DNA is TGTGCCAGCAGTGAAGACCGACTATCCTACGAGCAGTACTTC.

The J gene is TRBJ2-1, the V gene TRBV4-1; 7 bases line up with TRBD1. Unmatched junction bases numbered 7, after V lost 2 bases and J lost 3 bases. This CDR3 spans 16 amino acids. Germline loops: CDR1 MGHRA, CDR2 YSYEKL. The DNA of the CDR3 is TGCGCCAGCAGCCAAAAACAGGGGTCGGGCTACAATGAGCAGTTCTTC. The encoded protein is CASSQKQGSGYNEQFF.

The chain couples TRBV18 to TRBJ1-2; D unresolved. The V gene's germline CDR1 is KGHSH and CDR2 LQKENI. The CDR3 sequence is 14 residues long. Between the trimmed V and J ends, which lost 1 base and 2 bases, there was a span of 8 bases. The CDR3 nucleotides read TGTGCCAGCTCACCACAGGAAGAGAACTATGGCTACACCTTC. Amino acid sequence: CASSPQEENYGYTF.

This clonotype was counted a few times. The chain's CDR3 is CASSEGSSGGATDTQYF. As DNA, the CDR3 is TGTGCCAGCAGTGAAGGATCAAGCGGGGGGGCAACAGATACGCAGTATTTT. This chain joins TRBV6-1 and TRBJ2-3; 10 bases line up with TRBD2. V trimming: 1 base; J trimming: 3 bases; junction bases outside the gene matches: 7. This CDR3 contains 17 residues. Germline CDR1 and CDR2: MNHNS and SASEGT.